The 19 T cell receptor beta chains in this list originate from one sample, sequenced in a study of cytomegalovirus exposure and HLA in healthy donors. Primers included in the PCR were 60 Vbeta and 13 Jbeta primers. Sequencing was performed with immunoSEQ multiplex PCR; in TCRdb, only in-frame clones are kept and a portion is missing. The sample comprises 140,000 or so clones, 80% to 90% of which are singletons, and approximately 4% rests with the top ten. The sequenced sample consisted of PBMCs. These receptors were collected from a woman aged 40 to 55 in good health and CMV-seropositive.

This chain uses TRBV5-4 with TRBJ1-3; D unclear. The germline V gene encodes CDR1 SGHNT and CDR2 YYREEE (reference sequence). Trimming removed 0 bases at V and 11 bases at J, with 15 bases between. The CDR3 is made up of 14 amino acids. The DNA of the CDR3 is TGTGCCAGCAGCTTGGCCCAAACGCGGGCGGCCATATATTTT. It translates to CASSLAQTRAAIYF.

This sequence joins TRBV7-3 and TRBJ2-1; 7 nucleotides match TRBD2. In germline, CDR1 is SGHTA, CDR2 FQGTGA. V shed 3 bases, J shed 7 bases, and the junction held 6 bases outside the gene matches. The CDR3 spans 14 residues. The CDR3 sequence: CASSFRLAGNEQFF. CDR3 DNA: TGTGCCAGCAGCTTCCGACTAGCAGGGAATGAGCAGTTCTTC.

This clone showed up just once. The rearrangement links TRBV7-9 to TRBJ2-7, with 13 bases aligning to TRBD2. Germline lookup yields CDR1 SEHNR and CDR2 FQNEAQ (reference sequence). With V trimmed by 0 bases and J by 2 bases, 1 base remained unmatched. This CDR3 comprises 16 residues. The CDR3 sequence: CASSLALAGGPYEQYF. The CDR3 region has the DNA TGTGCCAGCAGCTTAGCACTAGCGGGGGGGCCCTACGAGCAGTACTTC.

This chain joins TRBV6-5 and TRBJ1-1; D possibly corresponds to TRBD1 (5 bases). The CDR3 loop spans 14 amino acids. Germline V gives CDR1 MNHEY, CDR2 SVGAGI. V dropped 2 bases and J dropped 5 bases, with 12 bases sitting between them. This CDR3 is CASSYSQGGTEAFF. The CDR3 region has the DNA TGTGCCAGCAGTTACAGCCAGGGAGGAACTGAAGCTTTCTTT.

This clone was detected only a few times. The DNA of the CDR3 is TGTGCCAGCAGCTTACTAGCGGGGACCTACGAGCAGTACTTC. It specifies CASSLLAGTYEQYF. The V gene is TRBV11-2, the J gene TRBJ2-7, with 9 bases aligning to TRBD2. The CDR3 runs 14 residues. Germline CDR1 reads SGHAT; CDR2 reads FQNNGV. Trimming took 2 bases from V and 2 from J; bases not matched to a gene: 1.

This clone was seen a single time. The CDR3 DNA follows: TGTGCCAGTAGTATCCTAGGGGGTCCCACCGGGGAGCTGTTTTTT. Amino acids: CASSILGGPTGELFF. The chain recombines TRBV19 with TRBJ2-2, with D possibly being TRBD1 (6 bases). The CDR3 length is 15 residues. The germline CDR1 and CDR2 sequences are LNHDA and SQIVND (reference sequence). V gave up 3 bases and J gave up 4 bases, with 12 bases separating them.

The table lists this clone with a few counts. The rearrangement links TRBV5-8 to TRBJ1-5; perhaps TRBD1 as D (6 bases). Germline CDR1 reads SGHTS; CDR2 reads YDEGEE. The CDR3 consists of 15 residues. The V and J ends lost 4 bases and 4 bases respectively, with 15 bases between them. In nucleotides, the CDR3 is TGTGCCAGCAGCCTGGAGGGACACCTTAATCAGCCCCAGCATTTT. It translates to CASSLEGHLNQPQHF. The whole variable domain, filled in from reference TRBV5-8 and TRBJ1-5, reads EAGVTQSPTHLIKTRGQQATLRCSPISGHTSVYWYQQALGLGLQFLLWYDEGEERNRGNFPPRFSGRQFPNYSSELNVNALELEDSALYLCASSLEGHLNQPQHFGDGTRLSIL.

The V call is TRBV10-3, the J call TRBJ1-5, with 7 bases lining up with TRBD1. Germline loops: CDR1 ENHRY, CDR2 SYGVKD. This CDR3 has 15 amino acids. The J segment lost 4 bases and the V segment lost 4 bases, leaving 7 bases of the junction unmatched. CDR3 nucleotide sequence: TGTGCCATCAGTGCTACCGGGACAGCTAATCAGCCCCAGCATTTT. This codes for CAISATGTANQPQHF.

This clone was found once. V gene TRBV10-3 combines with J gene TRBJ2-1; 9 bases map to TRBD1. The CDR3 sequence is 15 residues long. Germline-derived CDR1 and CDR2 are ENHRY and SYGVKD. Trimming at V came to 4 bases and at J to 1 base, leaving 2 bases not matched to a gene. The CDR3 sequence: CAISGGTGSYNEQFF. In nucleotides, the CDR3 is TGTGCCATCAGTGGCGGGACAGGGTCCTACAATGAGCAGTTCTTC.

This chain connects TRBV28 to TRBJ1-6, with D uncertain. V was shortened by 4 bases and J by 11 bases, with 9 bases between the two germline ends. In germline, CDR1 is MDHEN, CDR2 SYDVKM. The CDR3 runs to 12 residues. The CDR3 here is CASSSGVTPLHF. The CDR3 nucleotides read TGTGCCAGCAGTTCAGGTGTGACACCCCTCCACTTT.

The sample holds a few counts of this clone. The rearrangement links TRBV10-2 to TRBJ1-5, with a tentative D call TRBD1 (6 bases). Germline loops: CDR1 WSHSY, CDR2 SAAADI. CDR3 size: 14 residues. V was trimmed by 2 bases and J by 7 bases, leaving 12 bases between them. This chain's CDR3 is CASSEVGGLQPQHF. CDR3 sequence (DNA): TGCGCCAGCAGTGAGGTGGGGGGGCTGCAGCCCCAGCATTTT.

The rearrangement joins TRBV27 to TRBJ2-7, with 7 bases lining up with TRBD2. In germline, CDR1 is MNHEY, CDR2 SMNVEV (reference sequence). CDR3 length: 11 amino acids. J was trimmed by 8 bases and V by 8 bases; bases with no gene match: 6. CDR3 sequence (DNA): TGTGCCAGCGCTGAGCGGGGAAAGCAGTACTTC. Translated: CASAERGKQYF.

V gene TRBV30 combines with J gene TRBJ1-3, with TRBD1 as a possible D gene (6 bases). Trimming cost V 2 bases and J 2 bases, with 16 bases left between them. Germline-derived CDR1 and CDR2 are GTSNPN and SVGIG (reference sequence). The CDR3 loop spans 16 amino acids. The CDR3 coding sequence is TGTGCCTGGAGTCAGCCGCCGCGGGGGCCTGGAAACACCATATATTTT. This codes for CAWSQPPRGPGNTIYF.

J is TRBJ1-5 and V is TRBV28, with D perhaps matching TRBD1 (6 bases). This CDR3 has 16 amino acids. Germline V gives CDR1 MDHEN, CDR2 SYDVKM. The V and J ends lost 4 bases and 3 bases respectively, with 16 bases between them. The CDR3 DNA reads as TGTGCCAGCAGTTCAACGTTGGACAGTCTCAATCAGCCCCAGCATTTT. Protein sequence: CASSSTLDSLNQPQHF.

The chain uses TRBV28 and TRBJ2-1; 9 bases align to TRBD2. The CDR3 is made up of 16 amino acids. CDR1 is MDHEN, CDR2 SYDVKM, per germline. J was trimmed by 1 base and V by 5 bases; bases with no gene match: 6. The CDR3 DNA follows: TGTGCCAGCAGTGCCCCTAGCGGGAAGTCCTACAATGAGCAGTTCTTC. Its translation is CASSAPSGKSYNEQFF.

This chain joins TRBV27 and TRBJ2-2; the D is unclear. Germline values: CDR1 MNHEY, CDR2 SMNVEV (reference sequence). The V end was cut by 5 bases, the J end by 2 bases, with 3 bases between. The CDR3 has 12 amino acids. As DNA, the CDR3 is TGTGCCAGCAGTACAAACACCGGGGAGCTGTTTTTT. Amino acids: CASSTNTGELFF.

The CDR3 loop reads CASSPSRAGAETQYF. CDR3 sequence (DNA): TGTGCCAGCAGCCCCAGTAGAGCGGGAGCTGAGACCCAGTACTTC. This rearrangement joins TRBV7-6 to TRBJ2-5, with 8 positions matching TRBD2. The CDR3 is 15 amino acids. CDR1 is SGHVS and CDR2 is FNYEAQ in the germline V gene. Trimming removed 5 bases from V and 5 bases from J; junction bases left unmatched: 10.

Here the CDR3 DNA reads TGCGCCAGCGGGCTAGCGGGATACAATGAGCAGTTCTTC. Its protein product is CASGLAGYNEQFF. The genes are TRBV4-1 and TRBJ2-1, with TRBD2 matching over 9 bases. Germline V gene lookup returns CDR1 MGHRA and CDR2 YSYEKL. The CDR3 loop spans 13 amino acids. V shed 8 bases and J 4 bases; nucleotides not matched to a gene: 3.

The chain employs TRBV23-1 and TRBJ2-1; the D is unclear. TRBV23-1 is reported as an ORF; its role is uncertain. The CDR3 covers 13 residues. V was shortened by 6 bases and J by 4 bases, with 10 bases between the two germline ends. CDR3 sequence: CASRRLRYNEQFF. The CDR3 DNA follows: TGCGCCAGCAGACGACTGCGGTACAATGAGCAGTTCTTC.